The next 5 T cell receptor beta chains were all read from a single sample in a study of identifying expanded T cells in peripheral blood. Method: immunoSEQ multiplex PCR; TCRdb's copy keeps in-frame clones and lacks some. The table shows about 52,000 clones, with roughly 80% occurring only once. Sequencing used blood. The origin of the receptors is a person aged 18 to 70 in good health.

Concerning this clone: Sequence at one end of the junction differs from germline and may be a read error. V usage is TRBV9 and J usage is TRBJ2-5, with 15 positions matching TRBD2. The CDR3 length is 12 residues. Germline V gene lookup returns CDR1 SGDLS and CDR2 YYNGEE. The chain's CDR3 is CASDGTSGGQDF. As DNA, the CDR3 is TGTGCCAGCGACGGGACTAGCGGGGGGCAAGACTTC.

The V gene is TRBV7-7, the J gene TRBJ2-1, with 9 bases that match TRBD1. The ends lost 5 bases at V and 0 bases at J; junction bases unmatched: 2. Per germline, CDR1 SSHAT and CDR2 FNYEAQ (reference sequence). The length of the CDR3 is 15 residues. CDR3 loop: CASSPTGGSYNEQFF. CDR3 coding DNA: TGTGCCAGCAGCCCGACAGGGGGCTCCTACAATGAGCAGTTCTTC. Supplemented by reference TRBV7-7 and TRBJ2-1, the full variable domain reads GAGVSQSPRYKVTKRGQDVTLRCDPISSHATLYWYQQALGQGPEFLTYFNYEAQPDKSGLPSDRFSAERPEGSISTLTIQRTEQRDSAMYRCASSPTGGSYNEQFFGPGTRLTVL.

This chain joins TRBV5-4 and TRBJ2-1; 7 nucleotides align to TRBD2. Per the germline V gene, CDR1 is SGHNT and CDR2 is YYREEE (reference sequence). The junction had 9 bases not matched to a gene; V was cut back by 4 bases and J by 8 bases. The CDR3 runs to 14 residues. The CDR3: CASSQTGGRDEQFF. Here the CDR3 DNA reads TGTGCCAGCAGCCAAACGGGGGGTAGGGATGAGCAGTTCTTC.

The genes are TRBV6-1 and TRBJ2-7; the D gene could be TRBD1 or TRBD2 (5 bases each). Germline lookup yields CDR1 MNHNS and CDR2 SASEGT. This CDR3 is built from 15 residues. Trimming shortened V by 2 bases and J by 0 bases, and 11 bases separated the two germline ends. The CDR3 nucleotides are TGTGCCAGCAGTGAACCGGGACGGAGCTCCTACGAGCAGTACTTC. Its translation is CASSEPGRSSYEQYF.

This chain uses TRBV5-6 with TRBJ1-2; D unclear. This CDR3 has 11 residues. The ends were cut back, 5 bases at V and 5 bases at J, with 7 bases in the middle. In germline, CDR1 is SGHDT, CDR2 YYEEEE. This CDR3 reads CASSSRYGYTF. The CDR3 DNA reads as TGTGCCAGCAGTTCGAGGTATGGCTACACCTTC.